The present T cell receptor beta chain was sequenced within a study of blood T cell repertoires in COVID-19. Overall study context: Samples representing acute and convalescent COVID-19 were sourced from the United States, Italy and Spain. The cDNA or gDNA used as material had been derived from T cells, B-cell-depleted T cells, or PBMCs.

The assay was immunoSEQ multiplex PCR, and TCRdb's table has in-frame clones only and misses some. The table has a few hundred thousand clones, approximately 84% seen once; the top ten hold approximately 16%. Sequencing was carried out using PBMCs or T cells enriched from blood (not recorded which). This receptor was taken from a man aged 40-49 years who had recovered from COVID-19.

This chain's CDR3 is CASKTGTTGELFF. As DNA, the CDR3 is TGTGCCAGCAAAACAGGAACCACCGGGGAGCTGTTTTTT. This chain links TRBV5-5 with TRBJ2-2; D may be TRBD1 (5 bases). This CDR3 is 13 amino acids long. V lost 6 bases, J lost 4 bases, and 10 bases lay in between. Germline V gene sequence: CDR1 SGHKS, CDR2 YYEKEE (reference sequence).